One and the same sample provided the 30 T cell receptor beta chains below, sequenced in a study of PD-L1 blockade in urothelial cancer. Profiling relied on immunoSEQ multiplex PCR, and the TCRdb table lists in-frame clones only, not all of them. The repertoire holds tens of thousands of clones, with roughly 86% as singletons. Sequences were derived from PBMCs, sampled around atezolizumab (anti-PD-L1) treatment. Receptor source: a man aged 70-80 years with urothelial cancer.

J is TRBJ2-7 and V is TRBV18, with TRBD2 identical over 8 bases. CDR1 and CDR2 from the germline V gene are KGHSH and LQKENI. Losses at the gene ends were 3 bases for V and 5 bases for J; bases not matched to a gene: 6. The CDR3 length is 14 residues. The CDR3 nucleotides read TGTGCCAGCTCACCGCGGCGGGAGGTTGACGAGCAGTACTTC. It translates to CASSPRREVDEQYF.

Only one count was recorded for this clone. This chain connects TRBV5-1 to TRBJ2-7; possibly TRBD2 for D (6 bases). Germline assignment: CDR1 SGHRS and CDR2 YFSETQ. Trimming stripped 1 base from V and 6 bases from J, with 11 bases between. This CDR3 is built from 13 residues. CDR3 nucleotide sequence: TGCGCCAGCAGCTTGTTTCAGGGACTCGAGCAGTACTTC. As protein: CASSLFQGLEQYF.

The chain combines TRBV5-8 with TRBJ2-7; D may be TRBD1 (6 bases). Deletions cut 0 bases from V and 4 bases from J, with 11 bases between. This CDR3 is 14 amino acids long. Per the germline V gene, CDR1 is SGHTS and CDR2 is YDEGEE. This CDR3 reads CASSLGVRGYEQYF. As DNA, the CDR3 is TGTGCCAGCAGCTTGGGGGTAAGGGGGTACGAGCAGTACTTC.

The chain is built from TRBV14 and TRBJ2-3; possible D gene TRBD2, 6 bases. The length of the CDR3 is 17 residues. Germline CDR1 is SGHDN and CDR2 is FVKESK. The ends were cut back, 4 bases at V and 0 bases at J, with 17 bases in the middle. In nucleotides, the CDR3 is TGTGCCAGCAGCCCGGGAGTGGGGCGGACTAGCACAGATACGCAGTATTTT. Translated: CASSPGVGRTSTDTQYF.

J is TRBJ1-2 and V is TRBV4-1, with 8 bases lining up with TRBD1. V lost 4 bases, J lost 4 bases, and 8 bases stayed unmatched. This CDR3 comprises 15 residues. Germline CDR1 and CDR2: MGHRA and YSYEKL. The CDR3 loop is CASSREGQGPYGYTF. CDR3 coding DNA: TGCGCCAGCAGCCGAGAAGGACAGGGACCCTATGGCTACACCTTC.

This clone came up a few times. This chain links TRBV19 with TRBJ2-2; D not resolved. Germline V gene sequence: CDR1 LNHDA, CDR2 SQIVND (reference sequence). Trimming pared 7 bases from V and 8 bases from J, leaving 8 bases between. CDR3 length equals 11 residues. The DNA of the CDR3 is TGTGCCAGTACGCAAGCGGGGGAGCTGTTTTTT. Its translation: CASTQAGELFF.

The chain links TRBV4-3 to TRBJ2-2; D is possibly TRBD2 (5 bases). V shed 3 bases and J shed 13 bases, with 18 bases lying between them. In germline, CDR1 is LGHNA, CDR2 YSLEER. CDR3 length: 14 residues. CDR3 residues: CASSQDAGGSRLFF. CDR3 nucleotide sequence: TGCGCCAGCAGCCAGGATGCGGGTGGTAGCAGGCTGTTTTTT.

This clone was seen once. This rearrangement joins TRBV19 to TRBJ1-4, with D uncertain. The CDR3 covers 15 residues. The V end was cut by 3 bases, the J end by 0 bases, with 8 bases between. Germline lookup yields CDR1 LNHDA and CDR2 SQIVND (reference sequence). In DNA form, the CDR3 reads TGTGCCAGTAGTATCAACGCGGCAACTAATGAAAAACTGTTTTTT. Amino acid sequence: CASSINAATNEKLFF.

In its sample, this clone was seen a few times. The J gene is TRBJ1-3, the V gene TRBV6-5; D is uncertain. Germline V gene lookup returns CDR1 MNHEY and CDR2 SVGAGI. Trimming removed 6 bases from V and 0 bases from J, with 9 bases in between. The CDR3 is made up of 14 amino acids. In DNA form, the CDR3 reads TGTGCCAGCAGCCTTGCAGACTCTGGAAACACCATATATTTT. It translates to CASSLADSGNTIYF.

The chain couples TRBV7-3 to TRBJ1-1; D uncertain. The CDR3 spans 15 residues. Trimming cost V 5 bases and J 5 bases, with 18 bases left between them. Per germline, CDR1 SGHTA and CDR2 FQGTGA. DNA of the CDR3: TGTGCCAGCAGCCCCTCGGAGGGTAGGTTAACTGAAGCTTTCTTT. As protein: CASSPSEGRLTEAFF.

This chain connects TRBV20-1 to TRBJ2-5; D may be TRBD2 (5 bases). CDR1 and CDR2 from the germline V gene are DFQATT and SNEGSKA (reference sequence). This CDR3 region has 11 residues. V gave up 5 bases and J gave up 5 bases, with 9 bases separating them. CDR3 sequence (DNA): TGCAGTGCTCTTCAGCGGGAGACCCAGTACTTC. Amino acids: CSALQRETQYF.

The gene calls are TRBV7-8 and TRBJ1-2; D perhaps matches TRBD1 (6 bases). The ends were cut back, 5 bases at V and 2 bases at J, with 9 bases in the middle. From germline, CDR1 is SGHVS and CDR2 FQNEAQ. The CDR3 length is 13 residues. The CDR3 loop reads CASSPDRNYGYTF. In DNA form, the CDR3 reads TGTGCCAGCAGCCCCGACAGGAACTATGGCTACACCTTC. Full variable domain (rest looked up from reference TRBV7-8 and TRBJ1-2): GAGVSQSPRYKVAKRGQDVALRCDPISGHVSLFWYQQALGQGPEFLTYFQNEAQLDKSGLPSDRFFAERPEGSVSTLKIQRTQQEDSAVYLCASSPDRNYGYTFGSGTRLTVV.

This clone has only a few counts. This chain's CDR3 is CASLDRGRDTGELFF. The CDR3 bases are TGTGCCTCCTTAGACAGGGGCCGCGATACCGGGGAGCTGTTTTTT. V is TRBV19 and J is TRBJ2-2; TRBD1 matches at 8 bases. CDR3 size: 15 residues. The germline V gene encodes CDR1 LNHDA and CDR2 SQIVND (reference sequence). Trimming took 11 bases from V and 5 from J; bases not matched to a gene: 13.

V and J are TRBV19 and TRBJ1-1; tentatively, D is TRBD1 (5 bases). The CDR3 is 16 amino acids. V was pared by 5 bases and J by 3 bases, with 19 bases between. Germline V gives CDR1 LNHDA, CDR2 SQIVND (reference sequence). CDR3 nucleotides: TGTGCCAGTAGTTCGTTCAGGGCGAGTTCGGACACTGAAGCTTTCTTT. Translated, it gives CASSSFRASSDTEAFF.

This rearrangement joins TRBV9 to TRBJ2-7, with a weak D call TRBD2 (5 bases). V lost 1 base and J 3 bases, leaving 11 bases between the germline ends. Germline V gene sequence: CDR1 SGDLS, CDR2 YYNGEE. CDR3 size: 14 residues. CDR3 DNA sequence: TGTGCCAGCAGCGTATCCGGGATTGGCTACGAGCAGTACTTC. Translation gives CASSVSGIGYEQYF. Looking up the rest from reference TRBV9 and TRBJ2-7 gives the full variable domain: DSGVTQTPKHLITATGQRVTLRCSPRSGDLSVYWYQQSLDQGLQFLIQYYNGEERAKGNILERFSAQQFPDLHSELNLSSLELGDSALYFCASSVSGIGYEQYFGPGTRLTVT.

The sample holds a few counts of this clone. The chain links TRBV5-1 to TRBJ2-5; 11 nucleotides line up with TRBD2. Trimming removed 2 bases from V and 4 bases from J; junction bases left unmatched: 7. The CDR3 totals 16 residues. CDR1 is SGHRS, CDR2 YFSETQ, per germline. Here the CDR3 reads CASSLIGLAGGETQYF. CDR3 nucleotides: TGCGCCAGCAGCTTAATTGGTCTAGCGGGAGGAGAGACCCAGTACTTC.

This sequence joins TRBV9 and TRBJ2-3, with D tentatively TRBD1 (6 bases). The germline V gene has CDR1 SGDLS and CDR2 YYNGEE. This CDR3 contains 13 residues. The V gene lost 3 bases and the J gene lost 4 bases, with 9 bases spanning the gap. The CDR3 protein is CASSGSGADTQYF. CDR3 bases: TGTGCCAGCAGCGGATCAGGGGCAGATACGCAGTATTTT.

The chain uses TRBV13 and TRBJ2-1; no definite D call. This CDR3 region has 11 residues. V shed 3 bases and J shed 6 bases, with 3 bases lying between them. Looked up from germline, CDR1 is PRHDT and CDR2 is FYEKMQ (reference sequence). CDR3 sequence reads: CASSLSNEQFF. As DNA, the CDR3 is TGTGCCAGCAGCTTGAGCAATGAGCAGTTCTTC.

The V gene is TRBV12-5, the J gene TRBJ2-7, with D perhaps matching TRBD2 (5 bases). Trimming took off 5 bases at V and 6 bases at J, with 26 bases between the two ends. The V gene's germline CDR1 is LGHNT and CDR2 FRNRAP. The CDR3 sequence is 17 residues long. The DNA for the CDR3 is TGTGCTAGTGGTCTGGGAACAATGGCGAGGGTTAGCTTCGAGCAGTACTTC. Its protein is CASGLGTMARVSFEQYF.

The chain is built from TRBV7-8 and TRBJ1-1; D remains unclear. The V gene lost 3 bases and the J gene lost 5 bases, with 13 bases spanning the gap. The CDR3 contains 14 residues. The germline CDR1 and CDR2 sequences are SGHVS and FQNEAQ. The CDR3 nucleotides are TGTGCCAGCAGCTTTGGCACTACGGGAACTGAAGCTTTCTTT. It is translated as CASSFGTTGTEAFF.

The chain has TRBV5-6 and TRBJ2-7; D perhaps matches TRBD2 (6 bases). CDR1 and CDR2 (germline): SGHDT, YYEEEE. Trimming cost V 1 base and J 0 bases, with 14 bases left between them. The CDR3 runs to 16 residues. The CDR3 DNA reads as TGTGCCAGCAGCTTGAGTGGAGGGGTGCACTCCTACGAGCAGTACTTC. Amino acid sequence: CASSLSGGVHSYEQYF.

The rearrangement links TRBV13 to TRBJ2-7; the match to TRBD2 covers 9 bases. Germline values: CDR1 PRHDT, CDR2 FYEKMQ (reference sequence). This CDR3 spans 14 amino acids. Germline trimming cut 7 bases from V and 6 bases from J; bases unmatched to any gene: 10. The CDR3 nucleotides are TGTGCCAGCACCCTTGGGGGACTAGCTGGCGAGCAGTACTTC. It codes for CASTLGGLAGEQYF.

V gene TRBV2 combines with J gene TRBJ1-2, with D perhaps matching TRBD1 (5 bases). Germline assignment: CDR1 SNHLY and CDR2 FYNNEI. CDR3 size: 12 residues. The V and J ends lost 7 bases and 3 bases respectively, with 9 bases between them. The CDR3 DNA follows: TGTGCCAGCAACGGGGGTGACTATGGCTACACCTTC. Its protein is CASNGGDYGYTF.

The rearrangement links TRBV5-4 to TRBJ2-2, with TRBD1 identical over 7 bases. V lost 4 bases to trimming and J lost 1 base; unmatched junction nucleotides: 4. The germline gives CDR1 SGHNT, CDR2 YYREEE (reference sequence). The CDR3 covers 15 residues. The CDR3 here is CASSEWTGNTGELFF. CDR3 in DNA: TGTGCCAGCAGCGAATGGACAGGGAACACCGGGGAGCTGTTTTTT.

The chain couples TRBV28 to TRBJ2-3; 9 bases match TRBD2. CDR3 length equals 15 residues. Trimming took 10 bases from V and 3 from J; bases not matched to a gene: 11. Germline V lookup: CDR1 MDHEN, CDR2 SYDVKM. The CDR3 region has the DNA TGTGCCACCGGGGGAGCGGGAGGTTCTACAGATACGCAGTATTTT. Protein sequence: CATGGAGGSTDTQYF.

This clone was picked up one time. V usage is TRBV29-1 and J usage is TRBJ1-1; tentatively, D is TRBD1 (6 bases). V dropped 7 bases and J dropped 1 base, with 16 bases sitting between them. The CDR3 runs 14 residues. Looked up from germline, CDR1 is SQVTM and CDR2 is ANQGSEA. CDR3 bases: TGCAGCGCGGGGGGCCTTACACGGAACACTGAAGCTTTCTTT. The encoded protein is CSAGGLTRNTEAFF.

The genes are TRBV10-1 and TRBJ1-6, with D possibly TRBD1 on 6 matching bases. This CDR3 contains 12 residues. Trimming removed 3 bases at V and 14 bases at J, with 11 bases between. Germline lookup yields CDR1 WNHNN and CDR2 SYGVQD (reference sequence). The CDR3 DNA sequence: TGCGCCAGCAGTGAAGGGGGAACAGCCCTCCACTTT. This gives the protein CASSEGGTALHF.

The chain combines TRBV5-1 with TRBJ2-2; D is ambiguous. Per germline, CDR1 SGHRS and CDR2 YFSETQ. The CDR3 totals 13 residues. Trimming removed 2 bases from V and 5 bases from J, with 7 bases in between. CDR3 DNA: TGCGCCAGCAGCTTATCGGGTACCGGGGAGCTGTTTTTT. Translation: CASSLSGTGELFF.

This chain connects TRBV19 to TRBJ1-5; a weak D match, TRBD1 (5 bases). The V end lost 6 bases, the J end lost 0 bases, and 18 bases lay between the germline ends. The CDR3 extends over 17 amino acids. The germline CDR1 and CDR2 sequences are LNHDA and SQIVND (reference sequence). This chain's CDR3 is CASSPSGAGFSNQPQHF. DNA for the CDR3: TGTGCCAGTAGCCCTTCGGGAGCAGGGTTTAGCAATCAGCCCCAGCATTTT. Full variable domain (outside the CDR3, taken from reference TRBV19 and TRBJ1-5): DGGITQSPKYLFRKEGQNVTLSCEQNLNHDAMYWYRQDPGQGLRLIYYSQIVNDFQKGDIAEGYSVSREKKESFPLTVTSAQKNPTAFYLCASSPSGAGFSNQPQHFGDGTRLSIL.

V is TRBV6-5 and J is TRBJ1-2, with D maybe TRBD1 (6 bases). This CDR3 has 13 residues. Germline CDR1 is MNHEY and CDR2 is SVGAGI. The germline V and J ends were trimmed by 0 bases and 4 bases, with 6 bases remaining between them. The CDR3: CASSYSGGYGYTF. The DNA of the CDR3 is TGTGCCAGCAGTTACTCAGGGGGCTATGGCTACACCTTC.